This T cell receptor beta chain was identified during a study of T cells in localized non-small cell lung cancer. This CDR3 spans 18 amino acids. Trimming cost V 6 bases and J 0 bases; bases outside gene matches: 14. TCRdb's copy holds only in-frame clones and misses some; the assay was immunoSEQ multiplex PCR. The sample holds over a thousand clones; about 24% are singletons and the top ten take approximately 8%. Findings and caveats of the study: An association was observed between higher blood T cell density and longer overall survival.

Turning to this clone: Its specificity is unknown.

The sequence derives from a man aged 18 to 55 with stage II lung adenocarcinoma. The gene calls are TRBV23-1 and TRBJ2-1, with 7 bases that match TRBD1. TRBV23-1 is an ORF, with its function uncertain. This sample comprised normal lung tissue next to the tumor, obtained before any cancer treatment. The CDR3 sequence is CASSPRGPKDSSYNEQFF. CDR3 sequence (DNA): TGCGCCAGCAGCCCAAGGGGGCCTAAAGACAGCTCCTACAATGAGCAGTTCTTC.